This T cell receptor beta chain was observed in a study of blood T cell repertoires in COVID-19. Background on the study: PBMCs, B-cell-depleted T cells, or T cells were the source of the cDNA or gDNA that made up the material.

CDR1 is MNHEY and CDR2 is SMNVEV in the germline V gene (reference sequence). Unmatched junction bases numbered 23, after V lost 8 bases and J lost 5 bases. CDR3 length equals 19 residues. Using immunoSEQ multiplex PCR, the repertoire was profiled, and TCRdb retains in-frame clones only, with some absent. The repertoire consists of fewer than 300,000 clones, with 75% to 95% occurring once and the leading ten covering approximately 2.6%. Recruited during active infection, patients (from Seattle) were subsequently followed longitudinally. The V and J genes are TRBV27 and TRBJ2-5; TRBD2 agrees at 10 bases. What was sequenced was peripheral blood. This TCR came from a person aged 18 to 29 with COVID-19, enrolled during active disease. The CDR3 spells CASRVRGWGAGGPGETQYF. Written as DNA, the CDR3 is TGTGCCAGCCGGGTCCGGGGCTGGGGAGCGGGAGGGCCGGGGGAGACCCAGTACTTC.